The 2 T cell receptor beta chains reported below all come from one sample, sequenced in a study of neurological immune-mediated disorders. TCRdb itself ran the 5' RACE reads through MiXCR, one entry per CDR3 protein. There are tens of thousands of distinct CDR3 sequences in the sample; around 3.5% occur only once, and around 3.1% lies in the top ten. Sequenced input: PBMCs. These receptors were obtained from a woman in her forties or fifties with multiple sclerosis.

There are many counts of this clonotype. The chain uses TRBV7-2 and TRBJ1-5; D remains ambiguous. There are 14 residues in the CDR3. CDR1 is SGHTA, CDR2 FQGNSA, per germline. V lost 1 base to trimming and J lost 5 bases, with 9 bases between them. CDR3 in amino acids: CASSLEGLDQPQHF. The CDR3 nucleotides read TGTGCCAGCAGCTTAGAAGGGCTTGATCAGCCCCAGCATTTT.

A few counts support this clonotype. The genes are TRBV7-9 and TRBJ1-1; TRBD1 is a possible D gene (5 bases). The CDR3 totals 11 residues. From germline, CDR1 is SEHNR and CDR2 FQNEAQ (reference sequence). Trimming took off 5 bases at V and 10 bases at J, with 11 bases between the two ends. The CDR3 loop is CASSGGAGAFF. The CDR3 DNA reads TGTGCCAGCAGCGGAGGGGCGGGAGCTTTCTTT.